Described below is a single TCR beta chain sequence and its context. This receptor's antigen is unknown. Nothing much larger sits one base from this clone, and base qualities are not available. This entry is derived from a study of blood T cell repertoires in COVID-19 (TCRdb year 2020). Broadly, across the study: Samples from collaborators originated in the United States, Italy and Spain and spanned both the acute and convalescent phases of COVID-19. The material from the prospective study consisted of cDNA or gDNA derived from T cells, B-cell-depleted T cells, or PBMCs. The dataset comprised deeply sampled blood TCRbeta repertoires from subjects exposed to, actively infected with, or recovered from COVID-19. The repertoires were released in a freely available public database meant as a resource for research on the immune response to SARS-CoV-2. Samples were obtained from the ongoing ImmuneRACE study (first 160 participants) and from 1,200 or so subjects provided by 6 global collaborators. Nearly every sample came with metadata listing a de-identified subject ID, COVID-19 status, age in years and sex. Where available, HLA class I and class II types were obtained from metadata supplied by the sample provider rather than from assay-based typing. The investigation overall reported the following: Clinical and demographic metadata were provided uncurated, with the amount varying by source and participant.

The immunoSEQ Assay, a bias-controlled multiplex PCR, was used to amplify TCRbeta CDR3 regions from genomic DNA. Per the source publication's procedure: The number of nucleated cells in each sample was estimated by amplification of reference gene primers within the assay. Sequence reads were collapsed and filtered to measure the absolute abundance of every unique TCRbeta CDR3 rearrangement. For each sample, productive Simpson clonality was calculated by taking the square root of Simpson's diversity index across productive rearrangements. Entries here come from immuneACCESS through TCRdb and include only in-frame sequences with V and J called. Some clones fail to appear in such tables; in the studies checked, an unresolved V gene covers under half of the shortfall, and the cause of the remainder is unknown. The V and J calls and clone size are taken from that table; D and trimming were inferred from the DNA. In this sample the table shows approximately 240,000 clones, around 84% of which occur a single time. The top ten hold roughly 2.6% of the sample.

Another Seattle source contributed samples from volunteer blood donors who had recovered from COVID-19. Whole blood was collected in K2EDTA tubes by collaborating institutions according to the institutions' own protocols. For TCRbeta analysis, collaborators shipped samples in one of three forms: frozen whole blood, isolated PBMCs, or DNA extracted from either of those sample types. Between the V and J ends, shortened by 3 bases and 4 bases respectively, the junction contains 15 bases. CDR1 and CDR2 are drawn from the germline V gene: SNHLY, FYNNEI. The CDR3, cysteine through phenylalanine, is 16 amino acids long. Left in the record is the CDR3 DNA by itself, 48 bases read in frame from the first base.

The sequence was collected from a man between 50 and 59 years old who had recovered from COVID-19. This sequence uses TRBV2 and TRBJ1-4, with TRBD1 as a weak D call on 6 bases. The sample was peripheral blood. The base sequence is TGTGCCAGCAGTGAGCCCCACAGGGCTCTTAATGAAAAACTGTTTTTT. Translated, this gives CASSEPHRALNEKLFF.